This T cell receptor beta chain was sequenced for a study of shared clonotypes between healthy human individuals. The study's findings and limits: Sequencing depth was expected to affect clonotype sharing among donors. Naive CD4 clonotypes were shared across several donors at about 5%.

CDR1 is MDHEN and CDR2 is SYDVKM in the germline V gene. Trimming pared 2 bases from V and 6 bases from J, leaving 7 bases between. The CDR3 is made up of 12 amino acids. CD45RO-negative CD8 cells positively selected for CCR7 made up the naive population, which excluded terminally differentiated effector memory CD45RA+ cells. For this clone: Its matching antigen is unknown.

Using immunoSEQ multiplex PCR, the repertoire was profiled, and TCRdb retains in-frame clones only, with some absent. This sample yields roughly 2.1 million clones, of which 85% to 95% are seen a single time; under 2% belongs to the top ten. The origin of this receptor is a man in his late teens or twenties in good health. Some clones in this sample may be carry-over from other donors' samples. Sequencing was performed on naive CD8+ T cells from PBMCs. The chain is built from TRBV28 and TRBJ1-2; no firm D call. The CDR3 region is CASSLSRDGYTF. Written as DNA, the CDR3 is TGTGCCAGCAGTTTAAGTCGGGATGGCTACACCTTC.